A single sample gave rise to the 7 T cell receptor beta chains below, sequenced in a study of T cells in Graves' hyperthyroidism and ophthalmopathy. Researchers took RNA transcripts and amplified the TCR beta CDR3 regions from them. The HTBI set primed first-round TCR CDR3 RT-PCR. TCRdb recomputed calls from the multiplex PCR reads with MiXCR, one row per CDR3 protein. Seen here are fewer than 350,000 distinct CDR3 sequences, about 14% observed once, and the top ten hold 6% to 8%. The sample taken for sequencing was blood. The receptor set was obtained from a woman younger than 45 with Graves' hyperthyroidism that later progressed to Graves' ophthalmopathy.

This clonotype was found many times. The rearrangement uses TRBV28 and TRBJ2-7, with 8 bases lining up with TRBD1. The CDR3 loop spans 13 amino acids. J lost 4 bases, V lost 9 bases, and 8 bases had no gene match. Per the germline V gene, CDR1 is MDHEN and CDR2 is SYDVKM. CDR3 DNA sequence: TGTGCCAGTTCATGGACAGGGAGGTACGAGCAGTACTTC. It codes for CASSWTGRYEQYF.

V gene TRBV10-3 combines with J gene TRBJ2-5; D is ambiguous. Trimming removed 11 bases at V and 1 base at J, with 14 bases between. CDR1 and CDR2 (germline): ENHRY, SYGVKD. The CDR3 extends over 13 amino acids. CDR3 in DNA: TGTGCCGCCGCTGACTGGGCCCAAGAGACCCAGTACTTC. Translating gives CAAADWAQETQYF.

The rearrangement joins TRBV6-2 or TRBV6-3 to TRBJ2-5, with D possibly matching TRBD1 (6 bases). CDR3 size: 15 residues. CDR1 and CDR2 (germline): MNHEY, SVGEGT. V was clipped by 0 bases and J by 5 bases, with 13 bases between them. In nucleotides, the CDR3 is TGTGCCAGCAGTTACTCAGGGGGAGAGTATGAGACCCAGTACTTC. Translating it yields CASSYSGGEYETQYF.

Many counts were recorded for this clonotype. The chain couples TRBV2 to TRBJ1-1; D is unresolved. V was trimmed by 7 bases and J by 1 base, leaving 10 bases between them. Germline lookup yields CDR1 SNHLY and CDR2 FYNNEI. The CDR3 runs to 13 residues. CDR3 protein: CASTLESNTEAFF. The CDR3 nucleotides are TGTGCCAGCACTCTAGAATCGAACACTGAAGCTTTCTTT.

This clonotype was detected ten times or more. V usage is TRBV20-1 and J usage is TRBJ1-5, with 10 bases aligning to TRBD1. Germline trimming cut 0 bases from V and 4 bases from J; bases unmatched to any gene: 6. The CDR3 sequence is 16 residues long. The germline CDR1 and CDR2 sequences are DFQATT and SNEGSKA (reference sequence). The CDR3 nucleotides are TGCAGTGCTAGAGATCTTACGGACAGGGGGAATCAGCCCCAGCATTTT. It codes for CSARDLTDRGNQPQHF.

The rearrangement uses TRBV30 and TRBJ2-7, with D tentatively TRBD1 or TRBD2 (5 bases each). The V gene lost 5 bases and the J gene lost 0 bases, with 11 bases spanning the gap. The CDR3 is 13 residues long. CDR1 is GTSNPN, CDR2 SVGIG, per germline (reference sequence). CDR3 amino acids: CAWRGGSSYEQYF. CDR3 coding DNA: TGTGCCTGGCGGGGCGGAAGCTCCTACGAGCAGTACTTC.

This clonotype was observed many times. The chain is built from TRBV27 and TRBJ2-1, with a possible D match to TRBD2 (6 bases). The CDR3 consists of 15 residues. Germline V gene sequence: CDR1 MNHEY, CDR2 SMNVEV (reference sequence). V was trimmed by 2 bases and J by 9 bases, leaving 17 bases between them. Written as DNA, the CDR3 is TGTGCCAGCAGTTTAGAGGGGACTCGTCCCCGTGAGCAGTTCTTC. This codes for CASSLEGTRPREQFF.